These 13 T cell receptor beta chains share one sample of origin, sequenced in a study of blood T cell repertoires in COVID-19. TCRdb's table, derived via immunoSEQ multiplex PCR, lists solely in-frame clones and lacks some. The table shows about 520,000 clones, with over 75% occurring only once. Sequencing used peripheral blood. The receptors originated from a human donor in a cohort sampled during active COVID-19.

This clone was counted a single time. This chain uses TRBV12-5 with TRBJ1-2, with TRBD1 as a possible D gene (5 bases). CDR1 and CDR2 (germline): LGHNT, FRNRAP. Deletions cut 3 bases from V and 8 bases from J, with 16 bases between. This CDR3 region has 14 residues. Here the CDR3 DNA reads TGTGCTAGTGGTTTAGGGGTATTAACAGAGGGCTACACCTTC. Translation gives CASGLGVLTEGYTF.

This clone was detected once. The J gene is TRBJ1-1, the V gene TRBV27, with D uncertain. Germline V lookup: CDR1 MNHEY, CDR2 SMNVEV (reference sequence). This CDR3 is 15 amino acids long. Trimming stripped 3 bases from V and 0 bases from J, with 11 bases between. In DNA, the CDR3 is TGTGCCAGCAGTTTCTTGAGAACCCTGAACACTGAAGCTTTCTTT. Its protein product is CASSFLRTLNTEAFF.

V usage is TRBV25-1 and J usage is TRBJ1-2, with a possible D match to TRBD1 (6 bases). This CDR3 is 15 amino acids long. V was trimmed by 2 bases and J by 2 bases, leaving 12 bases between them. Germline CDR1 and CDR2: MGHDK and SYGVNS. CDR3 in DNA: TGTGCCAGCAGTGAACACAGGGTACCAAACTATGGCTACACCTTC. It encodes CASSEHRVPNYGYTF.

The V call is TRBV3-1 (or the pseudogene TRBV3-2), the J call TRBJ1-3; D is unresolved. The V gene's germline CDR1 is LGHDT and CDR2 YNNKEL (reference sequence). Deletions cut 7 bases from V and 1 base from J, with 11 bases between. CDR3 length: 14 amino acids. CDR3 coding DNA: TGTGCCAGCACCCCTTTTTCTTCTGGAAACACCATATATTTT. Protein sequence: CASTPFSSGNTIYF.

This sequence joins TRBV30 and TRBJ2-4; tentatively, D is TRBD1 (5 bases). Germline CDR1 GTSNPN, CDR2 SVGIG (reference sequence). Trimming took off 4 bases at V and 0 bases at J, with 7 bases between the two ends. The CDR3 runs 13 residues. CDR3 nucleotides: TGTGCCTGGATGGGGCTAGCCAAAAACATTCAGTACTTC. Protein sequence: CAWMGLAKNIQYF. The full variable domain, completed using reference TRBV30 and TRBJ2-4, is SQTIHQWPATLVQPVGSPLSLECTVEGTSNPNLYWYRQAAGRGLQLLFYSVGIGQISSEVPQNLSASRPQDRQFILSSKKLLLSDSGFYLCAWMGLAKNIQYFGAGTRLSVL.

The chain couples TRBV19 to TRBJ2-2; 11 nucleotides line up with TRBD1. Germline V lookup: CDR1 LNHDA, CDR2 SQIVND (reference sequence). The CDR3 runs to 17 residues. J was trimmed by 5 bases and V by 4 bases; bases with no gene match: 9. CDR3 loop: CASSTTSGTGGTGELFF. As DNA, the CDR3 is TGTGCCAGTAGTACCACTTCCGGGACAGGGGGAACCGGGGAGCTGTTTTTT. The variable domain in full, with the rest retrieved from reference TRBV19 and TRBJ2-2, is DGGITQSPKYLFRKEGQNVTLSCEQNLNHDAMYWYRQDPGQGLRLIYYSQIVNDFQKGDIAEGYSVSREKKESFPLTVTSAQKNPTAFYLCASSTTSGTGGTGELFFGEGSRLTVL.

This chain connects TRBV21-1 to TRBJ1-1; TRBD1, the table's D call, was not compared with the DNA. TRBV21-1 represents a pseudogene. CDR3 size: 14 residues. This CDR3 reads CASSNRHKNTEAFF. CDR3 sequence (DNA): TGTGCCAGCAGCAACCGACACAAGAACACTGAAGCTTTCTTT.

The chain uses TRBV21-1 and TRBJ2-7; TRBD1, as called in the table, went unchecked against the DNA. TRBV21-1 is flagged as a pseudogene. This CDR3 comprises 15 residues. In DNA form, the CDR3 reads TGTGCCAGCAGCAAAGAAGGACAGGCAACCTACGAGCAGTACTTC. Protein product: CASSKEGQATYEQYF.

V and J are TRBV27 and TRBJ1-4; D is possibly TRBD1 (5 bases). The CDR3 runs 15 residues. Trimming pared 3 bases from V and 3 bases from J, leaving 11 bases between. The germline gives CDR1 MNHEY, CDR2 SMNVEV (reference sequence). CDR3 sequence (DNA): TGTGCCAGCAGTTTTAGGGGAAGGGCTAATGAAAAACTGTTTTTT. Translating gives CASSFRGRANEKLFF.

The chain employs TRBV29-1 and TRBJ2-7; 10 bases agree with TRBD2. J lost 5 bases, V lost 4 bases, and 14 bases had no gene match. CDR3 length equals 16 residues. Germline V gives CDR1 SQVTM, CDR2 ANQGSEA. The DNA for the CDR3 is TGCAGCGTTGTAAGACTAGCGGGCAGAAAGGGGGACGAGCAGTACTTC. Translation: CSVVRLAGRKGDEQYF.

V is TRBV4-1 and J is TRBJ2-1; 10 bases line up with TRBD2. Germline trimming cut 4 bases from V and 6 bases from J; bases unmatched to any gene: 6. This CDR3 is built from 15 residues. CDR1 is MGHRA, CDR2 YSYEKL, per germline. The CDR3: CASSRGLAVANEQFF. The CDR3 DNA reads as TGCGCCAGCAGCCGAGGACTAGCGGTTGCCAATGAGCAGTTCTTC.

The chain couples TRBV4-3 to TRBJ2-7; unclear D gene. This CDR3 is built from 15 residues. Deletions cut 5 bases from V and 3 bases from J, with 17 bases between. Germline assignment: CDR1 LGHNA and CDR2 YSLEER. CDR3 in DNA: TGCGCCAGCAGCTTTGCTGCCGACAATTACTACGAGCAGTACTTC. Its protein is CASSFAADNYYEQYF.

For this clone: At the DNA level, this CDR3 is encoded by other sequences in the same sample as well. V is TRBV12-3 or TRBV12-4 and J is TRBJ2-3, with unresolved D. The V end was cut by 3 bases, the J end by 5 bases, with 6 bases between. The CDR3 runs 12 residues. The CDR3 region has the DNA TGTGCCAGCAGTTTGACTGGAGATACGCAGTATTTT. This translates into CASSLTGDTQYF.